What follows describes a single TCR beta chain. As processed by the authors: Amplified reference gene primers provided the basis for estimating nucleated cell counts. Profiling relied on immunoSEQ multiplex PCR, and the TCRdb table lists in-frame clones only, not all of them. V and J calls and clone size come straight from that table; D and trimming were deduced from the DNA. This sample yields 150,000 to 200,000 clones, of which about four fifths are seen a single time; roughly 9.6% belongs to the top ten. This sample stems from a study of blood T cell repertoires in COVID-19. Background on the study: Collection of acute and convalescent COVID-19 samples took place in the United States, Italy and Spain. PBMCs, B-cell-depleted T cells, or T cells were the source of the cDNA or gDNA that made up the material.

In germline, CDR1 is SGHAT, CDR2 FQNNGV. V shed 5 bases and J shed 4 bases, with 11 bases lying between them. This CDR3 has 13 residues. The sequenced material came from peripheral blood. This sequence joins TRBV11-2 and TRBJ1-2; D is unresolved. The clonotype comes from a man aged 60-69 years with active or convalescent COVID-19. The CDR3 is CASSPAHSYGYTF. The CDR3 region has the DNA TGTGCCAGCAGCCCAGCCCACAGCTATGGCTACACCTTC. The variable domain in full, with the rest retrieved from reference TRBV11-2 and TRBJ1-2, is EAGVAQSPRYKIIEKRQSVAFWCNPISGHATLYWYQQILGQGPKLLIQFQNNGVVDDSQLPKDRFSAERLKGVDSTLKIQPAKLEDSAVYLCASSPAHSYGYTFGSGTRLTVV.